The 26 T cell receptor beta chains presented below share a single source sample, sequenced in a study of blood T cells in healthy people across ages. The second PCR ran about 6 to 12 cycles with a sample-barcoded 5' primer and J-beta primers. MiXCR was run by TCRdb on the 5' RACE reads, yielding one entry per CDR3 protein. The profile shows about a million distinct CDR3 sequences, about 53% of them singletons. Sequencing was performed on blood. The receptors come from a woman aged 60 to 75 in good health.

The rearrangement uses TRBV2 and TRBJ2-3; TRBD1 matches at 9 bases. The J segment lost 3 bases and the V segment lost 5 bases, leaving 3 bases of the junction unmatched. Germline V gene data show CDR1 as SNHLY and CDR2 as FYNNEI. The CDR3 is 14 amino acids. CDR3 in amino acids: CASSRTGVTDTQYF. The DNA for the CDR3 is TGTGCCAGCAGTCGGACAGGGGTGACAGATACGCAGTATTTT.

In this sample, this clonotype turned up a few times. The CDR3 is CASSQEGTVRETQYF. The CDR3 bases are TGCGCCAGCAGCCAAGAGGGGACCGTCCGAGAGACCCAGTACTTC. The chain joins TRBV4-1 to TRBJ2-5; D could derive from TRBD1 or TRBD2 (5 bases each). The CDR3 is 15 amino acids. Germline loops: CDR1 MGHRA, CDR2 YSYEKL. V was shortened by 0 bases and J by 4 bases, with 12 bases between the two germline ends.

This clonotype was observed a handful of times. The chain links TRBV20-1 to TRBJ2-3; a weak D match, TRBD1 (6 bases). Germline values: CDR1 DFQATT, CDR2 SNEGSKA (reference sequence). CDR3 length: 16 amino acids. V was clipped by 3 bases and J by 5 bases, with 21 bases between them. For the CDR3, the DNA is TGCAGTGCTAGGAAAAACAGGGTACAATCGGGAGATACGCAGTATTTT. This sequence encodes CSARKNRVQSGDTQYF.

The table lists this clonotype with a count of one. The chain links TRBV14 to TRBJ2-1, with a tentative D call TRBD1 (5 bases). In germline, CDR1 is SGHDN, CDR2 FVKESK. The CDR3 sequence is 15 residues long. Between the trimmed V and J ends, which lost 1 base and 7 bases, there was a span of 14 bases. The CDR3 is CASSQGTKGWNEQFF. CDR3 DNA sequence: TGTGCCAGCAGCCAAGGGACAAAGGGGTGGAATGAGCAGTTCTTC.

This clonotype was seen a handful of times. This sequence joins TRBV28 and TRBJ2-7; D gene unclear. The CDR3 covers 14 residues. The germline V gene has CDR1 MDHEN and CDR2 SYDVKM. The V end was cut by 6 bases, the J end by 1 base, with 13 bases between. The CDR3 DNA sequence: TGTGCCAGCAGCTCTCAGTCCGATTCCTACGAGCAGTACTTC. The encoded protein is CASSSQSDSYEQYF.

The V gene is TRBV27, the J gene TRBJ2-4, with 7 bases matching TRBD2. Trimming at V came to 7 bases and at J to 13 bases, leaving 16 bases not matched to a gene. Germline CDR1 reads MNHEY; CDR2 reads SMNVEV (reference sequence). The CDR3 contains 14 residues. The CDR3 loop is CASTRLGGSGEQYF. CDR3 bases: TGTGCCAGCACCCGTCTCGGCGGGAGCGGTGAGCAGTACTTC.

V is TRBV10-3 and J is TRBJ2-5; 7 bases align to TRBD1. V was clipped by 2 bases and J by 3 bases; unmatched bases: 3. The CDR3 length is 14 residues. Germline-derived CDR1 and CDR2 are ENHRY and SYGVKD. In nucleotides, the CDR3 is TGTGCCATCAGTGAGGTAGACAGGGAAGAGACCCAGTACTTC. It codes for CAISEVDREETQYF.

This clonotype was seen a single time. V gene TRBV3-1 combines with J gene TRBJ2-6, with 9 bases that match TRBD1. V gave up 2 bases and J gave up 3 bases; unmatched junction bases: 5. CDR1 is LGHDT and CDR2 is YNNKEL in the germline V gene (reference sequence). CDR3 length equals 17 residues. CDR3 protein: CASSQTGGVVGANVLTF. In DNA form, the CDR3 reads TGTGCCAGCAGCCAAACAGGGGGCGTAGTTGGGGCCAACGTCCTGACTTTC.

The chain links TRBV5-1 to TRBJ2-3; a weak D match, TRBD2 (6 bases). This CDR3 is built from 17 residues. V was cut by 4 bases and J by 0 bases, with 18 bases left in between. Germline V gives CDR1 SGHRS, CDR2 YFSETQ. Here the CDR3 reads CASSVGGLRGSTDTQYF. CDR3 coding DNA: TGCGCCAGCAGCGTCGGGGGTTTAAGGGGCAGCACAGATACGCAGTATTTT.

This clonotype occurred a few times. The CDR3 sequence: CASSHSGTSYNEQYF. For the CDR3, the DNA is TGTGCCAGCAGCCATAGCGGGACATCCTACAATGAGCAGTACTTC. The J gene is TRBJ2-1, the V gene TRBV12-3 or TRBV12-4; 8 positions match TRBD2. The end of the DNA aligns better with TRBJ2-7, so the J call may be wrong. This CDR3 is built from 15 residues.

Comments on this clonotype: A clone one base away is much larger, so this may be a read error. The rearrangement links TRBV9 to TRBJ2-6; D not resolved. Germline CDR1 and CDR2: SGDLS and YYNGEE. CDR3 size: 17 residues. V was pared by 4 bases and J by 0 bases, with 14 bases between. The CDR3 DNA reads TGTGCCAGCAGCCCCGCAGGTTACATCTCTGGGGCCAACGTCCTGACTTTC. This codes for CASSPAGYISGANVLTF.

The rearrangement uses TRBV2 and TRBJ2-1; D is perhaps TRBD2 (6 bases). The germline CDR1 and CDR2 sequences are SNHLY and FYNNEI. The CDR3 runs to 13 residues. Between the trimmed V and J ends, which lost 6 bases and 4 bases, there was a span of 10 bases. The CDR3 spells CASRLGTYNEQFF. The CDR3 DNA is TGTGCCAGCAGGTTAGGGACTTACAATGAGCAGTTCTTC.

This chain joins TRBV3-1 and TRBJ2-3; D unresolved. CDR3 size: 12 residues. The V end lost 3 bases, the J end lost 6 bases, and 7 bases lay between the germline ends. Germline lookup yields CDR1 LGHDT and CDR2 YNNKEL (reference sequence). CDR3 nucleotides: TGTGCCAGCAGCCATTACCGGGATACGCAGTATTTT. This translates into CASSHYRDTQYF.

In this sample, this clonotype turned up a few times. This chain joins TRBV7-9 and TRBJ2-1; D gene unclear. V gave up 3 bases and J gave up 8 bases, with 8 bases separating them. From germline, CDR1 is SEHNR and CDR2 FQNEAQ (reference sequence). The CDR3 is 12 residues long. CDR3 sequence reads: CASSFSWDEQFF. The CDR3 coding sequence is TGTGCCAGCAGCTTTTCTTGGGATGAGCAGTTCTTC.

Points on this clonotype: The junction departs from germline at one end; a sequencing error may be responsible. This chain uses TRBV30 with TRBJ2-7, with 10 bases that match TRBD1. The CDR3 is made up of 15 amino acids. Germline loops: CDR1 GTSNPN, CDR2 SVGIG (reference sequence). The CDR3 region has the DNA TGTGCCCGGAGTGGCGGGACAGGGGTCTCCTACGAGCAGTACTTC. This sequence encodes CARSGGTGVSYEQYF. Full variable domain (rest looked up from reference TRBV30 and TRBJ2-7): SQTIHQWPATLVQPVGSPLSLECTVEGTSNPNLYWYRQAAGRGLQLLFYSVGIGQISSEVPQNLSASRPQDRQFILSSKKLLLSDSGFYLCARSGGTGVSYEQYFGPGTRLTVT.

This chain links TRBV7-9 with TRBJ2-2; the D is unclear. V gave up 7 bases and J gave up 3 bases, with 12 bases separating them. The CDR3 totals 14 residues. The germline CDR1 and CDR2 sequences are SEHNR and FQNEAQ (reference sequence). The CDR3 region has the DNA TGTGCCAGCAAGCGAACCGGAGACACCGGGGAGCTGTTTTTT. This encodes CASKRTGDTGELFF. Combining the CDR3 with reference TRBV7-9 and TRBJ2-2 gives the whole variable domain DTGVSQNPRHKITKRGQNVTFRCDPISEHNRLYWYRQTLGQGPEFLTYFQNEAQLEKSRLLSDRFSAERPKGSFSTLEIQRTEQGDSAMYLCASKRTGDTGELFFGEGSRLTVL.

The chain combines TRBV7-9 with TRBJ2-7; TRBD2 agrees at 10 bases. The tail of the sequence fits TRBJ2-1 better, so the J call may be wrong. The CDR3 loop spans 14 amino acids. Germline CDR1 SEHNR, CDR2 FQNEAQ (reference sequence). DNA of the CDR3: TGTGCCAGCATATTAGCGGGAGGCACCAATGAGCAGTTCTTC. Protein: CASILAGGTNEQFF.

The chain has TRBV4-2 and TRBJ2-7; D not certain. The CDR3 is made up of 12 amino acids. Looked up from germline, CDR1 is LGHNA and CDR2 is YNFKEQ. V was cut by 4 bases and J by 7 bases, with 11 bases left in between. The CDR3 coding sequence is TGTGCCAGCAGCCGGCGGAGCAATGAGCAGTACTTC. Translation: CASSRRSNEQYF.

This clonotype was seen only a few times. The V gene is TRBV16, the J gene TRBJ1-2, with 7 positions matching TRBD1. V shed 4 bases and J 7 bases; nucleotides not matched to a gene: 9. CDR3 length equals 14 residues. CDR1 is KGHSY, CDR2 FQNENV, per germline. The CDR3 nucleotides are TGTGCCAGCAGCCCCTCGGAGGGGGCTGGTGGCTACACCTTC. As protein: CASSPSEGAGGYTF.

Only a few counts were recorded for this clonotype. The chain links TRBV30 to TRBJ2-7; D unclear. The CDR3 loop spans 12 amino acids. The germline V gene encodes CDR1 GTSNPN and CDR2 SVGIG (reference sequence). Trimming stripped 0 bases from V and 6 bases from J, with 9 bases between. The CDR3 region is CAWSVGVGEQYF. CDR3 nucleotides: TGTGCCTGGAGTGTTGGTGTTGGCGAGCAGTACTTC.

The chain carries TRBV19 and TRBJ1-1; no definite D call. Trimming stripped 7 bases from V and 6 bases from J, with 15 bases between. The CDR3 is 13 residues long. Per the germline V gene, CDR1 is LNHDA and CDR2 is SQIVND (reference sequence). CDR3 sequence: CASTSYGGSEAFF. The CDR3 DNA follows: TGTGCCAGTACATCATATGGAGGTTCTGAAGCTTTCTTT. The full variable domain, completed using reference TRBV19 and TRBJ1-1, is DGGITQSPKYLFRKEGQNVTLSCEQNLNHDAMYWYRQDPGQGLRLIYYSQIVNDFQKGDIAEGYSVSREKKESFPLTVTSAQKNPTAFYLCASTSYGGSEAFFGQGTRLTVV.

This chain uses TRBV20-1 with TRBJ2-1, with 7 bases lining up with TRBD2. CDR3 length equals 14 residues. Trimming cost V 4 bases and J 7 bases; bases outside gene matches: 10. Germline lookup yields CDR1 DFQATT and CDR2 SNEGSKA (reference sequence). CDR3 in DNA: TGCAGTGCTACGAGCGGGGCTACCGCGAATGAGCAGTTCTTC. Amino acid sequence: CSATSGATANEQFF.

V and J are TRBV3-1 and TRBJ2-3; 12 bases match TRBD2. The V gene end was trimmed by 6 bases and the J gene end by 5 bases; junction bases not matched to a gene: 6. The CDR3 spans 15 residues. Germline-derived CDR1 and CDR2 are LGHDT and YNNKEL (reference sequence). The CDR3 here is CASSRELAGGDTQYF. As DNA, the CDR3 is TGTGCCAGCAGTCGCGAACTAGCGGGAGGAGATACGCAGTATTTT.

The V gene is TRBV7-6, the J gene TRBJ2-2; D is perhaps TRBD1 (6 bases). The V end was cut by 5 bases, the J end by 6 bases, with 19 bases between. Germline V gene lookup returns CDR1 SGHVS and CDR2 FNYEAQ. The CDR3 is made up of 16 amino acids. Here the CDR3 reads CASSTGTPEKAGELFF. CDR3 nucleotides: TGTGCCAGCAGCACCGGGACACCGGAGAAGGCCGGGGAGCTGTTTTTT.

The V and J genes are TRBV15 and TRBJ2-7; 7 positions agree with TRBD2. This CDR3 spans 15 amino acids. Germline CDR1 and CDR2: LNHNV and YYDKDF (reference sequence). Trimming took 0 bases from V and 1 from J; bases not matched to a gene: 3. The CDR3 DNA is TGTGCCACCAGCAGAGAAACGGGAGGATCCTACGAGCAGTACTTC. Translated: CATSRETGGSYEQYF.

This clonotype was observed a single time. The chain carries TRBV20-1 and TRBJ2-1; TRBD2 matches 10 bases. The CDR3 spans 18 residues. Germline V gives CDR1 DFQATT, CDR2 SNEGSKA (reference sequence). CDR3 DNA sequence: TGCAGCGCCTCCCCGGGACTAGCGCTTCCTAGCTCCTACAATGAGCAGTTCTTC. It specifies CSASPGLALPSSYNEQFF.